Listed here are 7 T cell receptor beta chains from one sample, sequenced in a study of shared clonotypes between healthy human individuals. Method: immunoSEQ multiplex PCR; TCRdb's copy keeps in-frame clones and lacks some. Found here are around 1,100,000 clones, about 72% of them singletons; the top ten hold 0.89%. Sequencing was performed on memory CD4+ T cells from PBMCs. Subset of the sample: CD45RA-negative fraction. The origin of the receptors is a man aged 18 to 30 in good health. Some clones in this sample may be carry-over from other donors' samples.

Comment on this clone: This sample also contains other DNA sequences that code for the same CDR3. The chain uses TRBV7-2 and TRBJ1-1, with D hard to call. CDR3 length equals 13 residues. Germline V gene sequence: CDR1 SGHTA, CDR2 FQGNSA. Deletions cut 3 bases from V and 0 bases from J, with 5 bases between. The CDR3, as DNA: TGTGCCAGCAGCTTGGACGTGAACACTGAAGCTTTCTTT. This codes for CASSLDVNTEAFF.

This clone was seen a single time. The chain couples TRBV4-1 to TRBJ2-5; 7 nucleotides align to TRBD1. CDR1 and CDR2 from the germline V gene are MGHRA and YSYEKL. J was trimmed by 4 bases and V by 3 bases; bases with no gene match: 5. This CDR3 contains 14 residues. The CDR3 reads CASSQRDSRETQYF. The CDR3 region has the DNA TGCGCCAGCAGCCAGAGGGACAGTAGAGAGACCCAGTACTTC.

J is TRBJ2-7 and V is TRBV18; possibly TRBD2 for D (6 bases). Trimming pared 6 bases from V and 0 bases from J, leaving 18 bases between. The germline V gene encodes CDR1 KGHSH and CDR2 LQKENI. This CDR3 region has 16 residues. CDR3 in amino acids: CASSALASKISYEQYF. The CDR3 region has the DNA TGTGCCAGCTCGGCGCTAGCGTCCAAAATCTCCTACGAGCAGTACTTC.

Worth noting for this clone: The same CDR3 arises from other DNA sequences in this sample as well. The chain carries TRBV2 and TRBJ2-7, with D maybe TRBD1 (5 bases). This CDR3 has 14 amino acids. Per the germline V gene, CDR1 is SNHLY and CDR2 is FYNNEI. V was shortened by 2 bases and J by 0 bases, with 8 bases between the two germline ends. The chain's CDR3 is CASSEQGTSYEQYF. The CDR3 DNA reads TGTGCCAGCAGTGAACAGGGAACCTCCTACGAGCAGTACTTC.

The chain carries TRBV7-2 and TRBJ1-1; D is unresolved. The germline gives CDR1 SGHTA, CDR2 FQGNSA. The CDR3 consists of 12 residues. The germline V and J ends were trimmed by 6 bases and 5 bases, with 10 bases remaining between them. This CDR3 reads CASSLSETEAFF. DNA for the CDR3: TGTGCCAGCAGTCTGAGTGAGACTGAAGCTTTCTTT.

This clone was seen a few times. As DNA, the CDR3 is TGTGCCAGCAGTTTAGCAGCGGGATTGGGGAACATTCAGTACTTC. It translates to CASSLAAGLGNIQYF. The chain is built from TRBV6-6 and TRBJ2-4; 7 bases align to TRBD2. In germline, CDR1 is MNHNY, CDR2 SVGAGI (reference sequence). V gave up 4 bases and J gave up 7 bases; unmatched junction bases: 10. CDR3 length: 15 residues.

In its sample, this clone was seen once. This rearrangement joins TRBV18 to TRBJ2-7; TRBD1 matches at 8 bases. Germline trimming cut 3 bases from V and 5 bases from J; bases unmatched to any gene: 9. The germline V gene has CDR1 KGHSH and CDR2 LQKENI. The CDR3 extends over 15 amino acids. For the CDR3, the DNA is TGTGCCAGCTCACCGGTTTCGGCAGGGGGCGACGAGCAGTACTTC. This gives the protein CASSPVSAGGDEQYF. The entire variable domain, with the rest obtained from reference TRBV18 and TRBJ2-7, is as follows: NAGVMQNPRHLVRRRGQEARLRCSPMKGHSHVYWYRQLPEEGLKFMVYLQKENIIDESGMPKERFSAEFPKEGPSILRIQQVVRGDSAAYFCASSPVSAGGDEQYFGPGTRLTVT.